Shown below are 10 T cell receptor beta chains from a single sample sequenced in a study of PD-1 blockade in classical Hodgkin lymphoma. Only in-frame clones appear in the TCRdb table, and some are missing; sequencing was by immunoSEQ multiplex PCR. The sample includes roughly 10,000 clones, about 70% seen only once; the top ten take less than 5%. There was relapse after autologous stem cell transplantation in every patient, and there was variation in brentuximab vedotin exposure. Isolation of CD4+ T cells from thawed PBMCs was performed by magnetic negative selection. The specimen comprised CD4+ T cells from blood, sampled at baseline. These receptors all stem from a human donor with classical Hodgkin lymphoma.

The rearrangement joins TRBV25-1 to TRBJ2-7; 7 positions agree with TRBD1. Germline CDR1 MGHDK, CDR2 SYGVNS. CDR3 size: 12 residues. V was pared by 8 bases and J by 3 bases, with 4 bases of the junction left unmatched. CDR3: CASQGDVYEQYF. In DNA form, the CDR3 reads TGTGCCAGCCAGGGGGACGTCTACGAGCAGTACTTC.

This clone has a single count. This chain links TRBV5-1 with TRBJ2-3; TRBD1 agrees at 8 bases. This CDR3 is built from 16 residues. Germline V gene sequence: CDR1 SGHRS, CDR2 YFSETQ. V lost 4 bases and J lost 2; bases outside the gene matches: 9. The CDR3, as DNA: TGCGCCAGCAGCCTGGAGGGACAGGCGGTCACAGATACGCAGTATTTT. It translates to CASSLEGQAVTDTQYF.

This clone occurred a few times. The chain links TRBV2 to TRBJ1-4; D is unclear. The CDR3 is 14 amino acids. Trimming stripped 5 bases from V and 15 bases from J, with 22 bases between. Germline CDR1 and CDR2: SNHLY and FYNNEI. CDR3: CASSPLTSLARVFF. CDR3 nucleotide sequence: TGTGCCAGCAGTCCGCTGACGAGCCTGGCGAGGGTGTTTTTT.

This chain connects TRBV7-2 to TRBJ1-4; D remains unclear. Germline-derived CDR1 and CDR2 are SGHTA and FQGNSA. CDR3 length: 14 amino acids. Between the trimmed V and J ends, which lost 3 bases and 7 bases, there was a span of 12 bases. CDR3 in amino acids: CASSFNRGGEKLFF. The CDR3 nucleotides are TGTGCCAGCAGCTTCAACCGGGGAGGTGAAAAACTGTTTTTT.

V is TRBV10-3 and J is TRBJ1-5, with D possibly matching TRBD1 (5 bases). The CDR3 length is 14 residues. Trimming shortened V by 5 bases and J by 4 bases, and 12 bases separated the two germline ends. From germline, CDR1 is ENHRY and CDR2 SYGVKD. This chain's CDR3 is CAISLRGDNQPQHF. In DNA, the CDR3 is TGTGCCATCAGTCTCCGGGGCGATAATCAGCCCCAGCATTTT.

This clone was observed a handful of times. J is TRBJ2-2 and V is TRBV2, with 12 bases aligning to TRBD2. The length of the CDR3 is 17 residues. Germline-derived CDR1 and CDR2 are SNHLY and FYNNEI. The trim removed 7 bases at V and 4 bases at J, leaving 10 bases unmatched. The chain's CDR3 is CASTAPSGRAGTGELFF. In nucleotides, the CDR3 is TGTGCCAGCACTGCACCTAGCGGGAGGGCGGGCACCGGGGAGCTGTTTTTT.

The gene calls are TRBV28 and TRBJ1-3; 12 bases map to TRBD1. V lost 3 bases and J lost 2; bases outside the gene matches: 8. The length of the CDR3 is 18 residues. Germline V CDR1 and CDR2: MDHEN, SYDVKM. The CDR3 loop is CASSLFKGQGATGNTIYF. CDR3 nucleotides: TGTGCCAGCAGTTTGTTTAAGGGACAGGGGGCGACTGGAAACACCATATATTTT.

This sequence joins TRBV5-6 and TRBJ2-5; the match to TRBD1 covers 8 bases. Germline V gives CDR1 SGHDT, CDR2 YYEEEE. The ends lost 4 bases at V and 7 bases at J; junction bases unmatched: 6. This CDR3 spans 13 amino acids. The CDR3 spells CASSTGQGGTQYF. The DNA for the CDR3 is TGTGCCAGCAGCACCGGACAGGGCGGGACCCAGTACTTC.

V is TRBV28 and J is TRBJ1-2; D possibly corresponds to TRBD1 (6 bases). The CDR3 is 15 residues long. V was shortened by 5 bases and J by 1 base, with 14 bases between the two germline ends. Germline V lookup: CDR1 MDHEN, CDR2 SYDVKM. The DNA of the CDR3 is TGTGCCAGCAGTCCCGGGGGGCGCTATAACTATGGCTACACCTTC. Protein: CASSPGGRYNYGYTF.

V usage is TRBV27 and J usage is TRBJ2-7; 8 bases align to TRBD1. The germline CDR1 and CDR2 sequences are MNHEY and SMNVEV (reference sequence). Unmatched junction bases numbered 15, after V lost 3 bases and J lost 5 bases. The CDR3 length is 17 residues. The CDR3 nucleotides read TGTGCCAGCAGTTTCTCTCGGCAGGCAGGGGGCTTCCACGAGCAGTACTTC. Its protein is CASSFSRQAGGFHEQYF.